The present T cell receptor (delta chain) was sequenced within a study of gamma-delta T cells after stem cell transplantation. CDR3 length equals 18 residues. After removal of 9 bases from V and 1 base from J, the junction contained 15 bases not matched to a gene. CDR1 TSWWSYY and CDR2 QGS come from the germline V gene. TCRdb fed the RT-PCR reads to CATT. The data contain 7,600 or so delta-chain clones, approximately 14% of them singletons. The specimen was gamma-delta T cells. This sequence joins TRDV1 and TRDJ1; 12 nucleotides line up with TRDD3. The sequence derives from a human donor. It is not recorded whose cells these are; they may come from a transplant donor. DNA for the CDR3: TGTGCTCTCACCCCCCGCTGGGGGATACGGAGGGGCACCGATAAACTCATCTTT. This gives the protein CALTPRWGIRRGTDKLIF.